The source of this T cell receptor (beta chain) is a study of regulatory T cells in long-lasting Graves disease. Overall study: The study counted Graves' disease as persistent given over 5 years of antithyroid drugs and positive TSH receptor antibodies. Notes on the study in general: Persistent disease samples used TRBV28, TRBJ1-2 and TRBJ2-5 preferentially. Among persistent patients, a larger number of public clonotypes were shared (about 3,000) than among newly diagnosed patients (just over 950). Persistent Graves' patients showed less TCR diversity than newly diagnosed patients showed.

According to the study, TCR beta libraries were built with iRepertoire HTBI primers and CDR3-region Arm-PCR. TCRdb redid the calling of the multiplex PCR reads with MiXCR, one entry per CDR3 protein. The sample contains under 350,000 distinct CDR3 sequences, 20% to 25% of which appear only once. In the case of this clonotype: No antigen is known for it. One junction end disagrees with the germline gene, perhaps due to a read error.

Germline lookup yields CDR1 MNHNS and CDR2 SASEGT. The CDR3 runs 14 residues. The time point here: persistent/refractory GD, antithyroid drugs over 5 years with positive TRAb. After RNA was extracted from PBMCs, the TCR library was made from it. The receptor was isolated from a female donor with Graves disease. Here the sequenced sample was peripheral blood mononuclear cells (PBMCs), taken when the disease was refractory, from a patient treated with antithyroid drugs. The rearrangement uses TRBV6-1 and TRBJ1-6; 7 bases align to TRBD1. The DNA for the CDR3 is TGTGCCAACAGTGGACAGGCGAATAATTCACCCCTCCACTTT. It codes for CANSGQANNSPLHF.